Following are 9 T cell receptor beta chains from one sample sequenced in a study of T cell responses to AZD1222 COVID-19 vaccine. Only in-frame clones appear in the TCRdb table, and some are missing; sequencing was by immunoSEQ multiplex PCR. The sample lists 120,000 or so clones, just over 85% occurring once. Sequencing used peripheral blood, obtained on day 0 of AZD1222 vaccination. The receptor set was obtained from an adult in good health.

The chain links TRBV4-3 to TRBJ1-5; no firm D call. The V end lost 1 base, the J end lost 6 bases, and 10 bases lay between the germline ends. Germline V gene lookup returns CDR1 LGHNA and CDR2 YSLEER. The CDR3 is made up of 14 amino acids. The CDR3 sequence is CASSQGVSGQPQHF. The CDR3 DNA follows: TGCGCCAGCAGCCAAGGCGTGTCGGGTCAGCCCCAGCATTTT.

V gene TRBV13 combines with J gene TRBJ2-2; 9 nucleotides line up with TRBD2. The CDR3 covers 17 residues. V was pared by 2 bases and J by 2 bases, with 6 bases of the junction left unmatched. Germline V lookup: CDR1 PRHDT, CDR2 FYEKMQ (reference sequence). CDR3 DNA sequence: TGTGCCAGCAGCTTAAGAGCGGGGGGACATAACACCGGGGAGCTGTTTTTT. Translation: CASSLRAGGHNTGELFF.

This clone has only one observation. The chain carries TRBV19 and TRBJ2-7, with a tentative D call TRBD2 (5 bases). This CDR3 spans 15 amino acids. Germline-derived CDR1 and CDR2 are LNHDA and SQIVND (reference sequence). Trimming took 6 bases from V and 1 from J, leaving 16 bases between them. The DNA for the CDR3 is TGTGCCAGTAGGGCCCGACACGGGGAGTCCTACGAGCAGTACTTC. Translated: CASRARHGESYEQYF.

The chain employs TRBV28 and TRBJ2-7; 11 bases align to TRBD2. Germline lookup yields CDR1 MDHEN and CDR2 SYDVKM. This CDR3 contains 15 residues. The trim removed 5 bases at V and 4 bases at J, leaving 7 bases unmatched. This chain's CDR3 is CASSTRLAGTYEQYF. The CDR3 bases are TGTGCCAGCAGTACCCGACTAGCGGGGACGTACGAGCAGTACTTC.

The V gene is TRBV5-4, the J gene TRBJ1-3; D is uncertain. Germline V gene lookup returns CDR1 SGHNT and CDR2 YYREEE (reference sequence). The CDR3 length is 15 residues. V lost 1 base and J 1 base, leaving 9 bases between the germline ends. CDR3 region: CASSLPGASGNTIYF. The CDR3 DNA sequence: TGTGCCAGCAGCTTGCCGGGCGCGTCTGGAAACACCATATATTTT.

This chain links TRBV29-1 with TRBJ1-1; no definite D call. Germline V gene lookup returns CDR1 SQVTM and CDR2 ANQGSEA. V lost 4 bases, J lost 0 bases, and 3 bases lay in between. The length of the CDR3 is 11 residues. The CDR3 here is CSVVLNTEAFF. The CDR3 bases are TGCAGCGTTGTGTTGAACACTGAAGCTTTCTTT.

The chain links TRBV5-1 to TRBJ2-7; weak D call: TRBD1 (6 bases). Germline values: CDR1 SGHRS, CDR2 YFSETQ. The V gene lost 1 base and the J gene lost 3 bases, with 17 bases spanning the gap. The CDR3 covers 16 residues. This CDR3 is CASSLLGDMYYYEQYF. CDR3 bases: TGCGCCAGCAGCTTGTTGGGGGACATGTACTACTACGAGCAGTACTTC.

The CDR3 is CASSLAGLAVNEQFF. The CDR3 bases are TGTGCCAGCAGCTTGGCGGGACTAGCGGTGAATGAGCAGTTCTTC. The V and J genes are TRBV5-4 and TRBJ2-1, with 11 bases matching TRBD2. The CDR3 runs to 15 residues. Trimming at V came to 0 bases and at J to 7 bases, leaving 3 bases not matched to a gene. The germline CDR1 and CDR2 sequences are SGHNT and YYREEE (reference sequence).

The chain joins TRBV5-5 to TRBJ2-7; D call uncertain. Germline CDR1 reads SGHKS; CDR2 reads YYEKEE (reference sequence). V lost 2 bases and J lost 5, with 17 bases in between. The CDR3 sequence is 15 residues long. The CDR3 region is CASSLDPGMANEQYF. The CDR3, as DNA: TGTGCCAGCAGCTTAGACCCCGGTATGGCAAACGAGCAGTACTTC.